This TCR beta chain was sequenced during a study of chemoradiotherapy in HPV16-positive cancers. The study, taken as a whole, reports: HPV-responsive T-cell expansion during chemoradiotherapy was linked to improved recurrence-free survival in HPV16-positive patients. During treatment, candidate HPV-specific clones and E7-related motifs expanded in tumor.

Repertoires were sampled repeatedly during chemoradiotherapy. The method was immunoSEQ multiplex PCR; TCRdb's version includes in-frame clones alone and lacks a portion of them. The data contain under 3,500 clones, around nine tenths of them singletons. Concerning this clone: Its target is unknown.

The TCR comes from a human donor with HPV-associated anogenital cancer. The source material was blood, sampled from a patient who underwent chemoradiotherapy.

CDR3 sequence reads: CASSSPPDTQYF. For the CDR3, the DNA is TGTGCCAGCAGCTCACCGCCAGATACGCAGTATTTT. The V and J genes are TRBV7-2 and TRBJ2-3; D remains unclear. Germline CDR1 reads SGHTA; CDR2 reads FQGNSA. Trimming took off 4 bases at V and 4 bases at J, with 6 bases between the two ends. This CDR3 region has 12 residues. The full variable domain, its missing parts supplied by reference TRBV7-2 and TRBJ2-3, is GAGVSQSPSNKVTEKGKDVELRCDPISGHTALYWYRQSLGQGLEFLIYFQGNSAPDKSGLPSDRFSAERTGGSVSTLTIQRTQQEDSAVYLCASSSPPDTQYFGPGTRLTVL.